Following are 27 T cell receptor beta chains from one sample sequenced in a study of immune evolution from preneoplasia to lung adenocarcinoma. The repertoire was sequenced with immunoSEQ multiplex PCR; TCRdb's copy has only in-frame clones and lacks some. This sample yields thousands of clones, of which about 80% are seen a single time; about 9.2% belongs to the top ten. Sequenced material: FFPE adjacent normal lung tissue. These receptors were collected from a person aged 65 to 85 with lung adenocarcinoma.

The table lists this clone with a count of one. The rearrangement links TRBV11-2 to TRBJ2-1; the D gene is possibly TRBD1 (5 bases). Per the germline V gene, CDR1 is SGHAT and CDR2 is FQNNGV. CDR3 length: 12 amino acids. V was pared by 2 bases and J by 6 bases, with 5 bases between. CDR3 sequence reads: CASSLQGNEQFF. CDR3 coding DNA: TGTGCCAGCAGCTTACAGGGCAATGAGCAGTTCTTC.

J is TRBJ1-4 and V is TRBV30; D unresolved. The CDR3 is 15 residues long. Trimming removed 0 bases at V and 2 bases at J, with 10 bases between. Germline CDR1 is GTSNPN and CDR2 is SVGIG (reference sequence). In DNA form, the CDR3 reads TGTGCCTGGAGTGTGAAGCTCGGCACTAATGAAAAACTGTTTTTT. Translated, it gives CAWSVKLGTNEKLFF.

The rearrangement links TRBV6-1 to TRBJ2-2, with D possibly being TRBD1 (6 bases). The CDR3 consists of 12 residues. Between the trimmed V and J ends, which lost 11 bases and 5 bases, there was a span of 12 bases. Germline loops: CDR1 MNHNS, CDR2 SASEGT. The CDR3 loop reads CAGGQTTGELFF. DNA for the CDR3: TGTGCCGGTGGACAGACGACCGGGGAGCTGTTTTTT.

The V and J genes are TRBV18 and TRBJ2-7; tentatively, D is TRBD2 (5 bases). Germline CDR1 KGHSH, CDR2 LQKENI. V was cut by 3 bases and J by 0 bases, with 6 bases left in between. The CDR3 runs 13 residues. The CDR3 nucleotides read TGTGCCAGCTCACCGGGGAGCTCCTACGAGCAGTACTTC. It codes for CASSPGSSYEQYF.

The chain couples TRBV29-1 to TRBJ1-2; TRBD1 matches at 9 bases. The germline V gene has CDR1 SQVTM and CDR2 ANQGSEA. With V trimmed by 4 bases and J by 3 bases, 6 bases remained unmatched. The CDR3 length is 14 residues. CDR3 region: CSVGPRQGDYGYTF. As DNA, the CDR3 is TGCAGCGTTGGCCCAAGACAGGGGGACTATGGCTACACCTTC.

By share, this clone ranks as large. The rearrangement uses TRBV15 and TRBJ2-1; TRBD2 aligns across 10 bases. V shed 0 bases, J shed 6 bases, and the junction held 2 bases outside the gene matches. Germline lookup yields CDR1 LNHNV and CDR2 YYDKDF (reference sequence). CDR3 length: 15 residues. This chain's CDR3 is CATSRDSGRFNEQFF. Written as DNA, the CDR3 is TGTGCCACCAGCAGAGATAGCGGGAGGTTCAATGAGCAGTTCTTC.

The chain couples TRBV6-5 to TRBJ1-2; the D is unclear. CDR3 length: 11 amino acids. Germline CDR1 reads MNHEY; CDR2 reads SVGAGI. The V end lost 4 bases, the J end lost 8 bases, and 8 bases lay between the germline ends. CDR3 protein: CASSSNGGYTF. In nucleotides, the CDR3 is TGTGCCAGCAGTTCCAACGGCGGCTACACCTTC.

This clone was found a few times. CDR3 loop: CASSQDPGISNQPQHF. CDR3 coding DNA: TGCGCCAGCAGCCAAGACCCCGGGATTAGCAATCAGCCCCAGCATTTT. V and J are TRBV4-1 and TRBJ1-5; no definite D call. CDR3 length equals 16 residues. Germline V gene lookup returns CDR1 MGHRA and CDR2 YSYEKL. V was cut by 0 bases and J by 0 bases, with 9 bases left in between.

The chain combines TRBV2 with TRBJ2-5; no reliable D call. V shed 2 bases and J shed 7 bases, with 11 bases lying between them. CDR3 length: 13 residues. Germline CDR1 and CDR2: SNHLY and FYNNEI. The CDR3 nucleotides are TGTGCCAGCAGTGAATCCCCTCTTGGGACCCAGTACTTC. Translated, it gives CASSESPLGTQYF. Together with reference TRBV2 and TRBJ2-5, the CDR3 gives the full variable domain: EPEVTQTPSHQVTQMGQEVILRCVPISNHLYFYWYRQILGQKVEFLVSFYNNEISEKSEIFDDQFSVERPDGSNFTLKIRSTKLEDSAMYFCASSESPLGTQYFGPGTRLLVL.

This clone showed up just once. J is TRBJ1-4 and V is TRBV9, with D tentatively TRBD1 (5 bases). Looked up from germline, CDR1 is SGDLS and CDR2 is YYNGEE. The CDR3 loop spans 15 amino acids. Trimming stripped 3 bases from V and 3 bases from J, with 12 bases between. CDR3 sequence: CASSARQSANEKLFF. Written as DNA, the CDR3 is TGTGCCAGCAGCGCCCGACAGTCTGCTAATGAAAAACTGTTTTTT.

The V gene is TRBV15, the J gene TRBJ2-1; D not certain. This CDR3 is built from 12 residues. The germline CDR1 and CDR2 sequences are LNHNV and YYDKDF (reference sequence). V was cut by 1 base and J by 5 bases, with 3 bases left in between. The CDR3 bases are TGTGCCACCAGCAGAGCCGACAATGAGCAGTTCTTC. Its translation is CATSRADNEQFF.

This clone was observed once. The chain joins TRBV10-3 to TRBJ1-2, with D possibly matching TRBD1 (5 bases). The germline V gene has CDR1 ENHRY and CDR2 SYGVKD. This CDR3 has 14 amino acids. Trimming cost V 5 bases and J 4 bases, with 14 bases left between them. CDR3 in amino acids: CAISPQGGGYGYTF. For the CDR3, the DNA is TGTGCCATCAGTCCCCAGGGCGGCGGCTATGGCTACACCTTC.

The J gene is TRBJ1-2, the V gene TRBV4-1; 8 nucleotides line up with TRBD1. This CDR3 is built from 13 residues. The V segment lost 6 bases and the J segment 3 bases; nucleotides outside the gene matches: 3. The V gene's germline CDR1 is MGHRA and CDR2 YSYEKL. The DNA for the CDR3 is TGCGCCAGCAGTCCGACAGGGGACTATGGCTACACCTTC. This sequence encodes CASSPTGDYGYTF.

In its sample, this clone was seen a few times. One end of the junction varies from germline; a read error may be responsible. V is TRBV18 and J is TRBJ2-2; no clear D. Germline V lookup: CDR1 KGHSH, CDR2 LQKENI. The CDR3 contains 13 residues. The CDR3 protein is CASSPLPTGELFF. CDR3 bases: TGTGCCAGCTCCCCACTTCCCACCGGGGAGCTGTTTTTT.

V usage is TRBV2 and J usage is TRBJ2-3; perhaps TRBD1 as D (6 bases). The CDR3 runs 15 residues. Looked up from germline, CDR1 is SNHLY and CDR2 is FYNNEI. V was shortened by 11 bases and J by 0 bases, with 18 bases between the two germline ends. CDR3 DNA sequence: TGTGCCTCAACCAAGCAGGGGACGAGCACAGATACGCAGTATTTT. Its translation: CASTKQGTSTDTQYF. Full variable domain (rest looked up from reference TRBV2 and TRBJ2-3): EPEVTQTPSHQVTQMGQEVILRCVPISNHLYFYWYRQILGQKVEFLVSFYNNEISEKSEIFDDQFSVERPDGSNFTLKIRSTKLEDSAMYFCASTKQGTSTDTQYFGPGTRLTVL.

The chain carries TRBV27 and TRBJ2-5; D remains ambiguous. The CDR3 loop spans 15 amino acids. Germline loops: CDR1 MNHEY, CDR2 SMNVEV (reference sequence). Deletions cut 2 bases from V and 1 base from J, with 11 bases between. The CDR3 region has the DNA TGTGCCAGCAGTTTAACGGCGTCACCCCAAGAGACCCAGTACTTC. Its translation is CASSLTASPQETQYF.

CDR3 DNA: TGTGCCAGCAGTTTTGGGGGGCAGGGACATCGCACTGAAGCTTTCTTT. This translates into CASSFGGQGHRTEAFF. The chain combines TRBV28 with TRBJ1-1; tentatively, D is TRBD1 (6 bases). Germline V gives CDR1 MDHEN, CDR2 SYDVKM. V lost 3 bases, J lost 4 bases, and 18 bases lay in between. The length of the CDR3 is 16 residues. The full variable domain, its missing parts supplied by reference TRBV28 and TRBJ1-1, is DVKVTQSSRYLVKRTGEKVFLECVQDMDHENMFWYRQDPGLGLRLIYFSYDVKMKEKGDIPEGYSVSREKKERFSLILESASTNQTSMYLCASSFGGQGHRTEAFFGQGTRLTVV.

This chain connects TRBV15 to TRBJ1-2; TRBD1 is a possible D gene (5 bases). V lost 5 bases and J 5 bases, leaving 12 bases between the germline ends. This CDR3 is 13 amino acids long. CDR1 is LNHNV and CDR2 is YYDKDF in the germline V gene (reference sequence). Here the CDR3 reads CATSGQGRYGYTF. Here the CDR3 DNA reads TGTGCCACCAGCGGGCAGGGACGTTATGGCTACACCTTC.

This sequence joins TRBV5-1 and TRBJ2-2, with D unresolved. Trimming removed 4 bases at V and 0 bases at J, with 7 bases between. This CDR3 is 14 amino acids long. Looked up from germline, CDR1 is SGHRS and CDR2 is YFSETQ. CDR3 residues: CASSTGSNTGELFF. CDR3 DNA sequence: TGCGCCAGCAGCACCGGATCGAACACCGGGGAGCTGTTTTTT.

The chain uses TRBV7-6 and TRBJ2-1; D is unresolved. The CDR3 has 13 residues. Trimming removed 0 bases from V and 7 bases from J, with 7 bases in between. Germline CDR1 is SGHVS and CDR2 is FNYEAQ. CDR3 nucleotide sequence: TGTGCCAGCAGCTTAGCTCTTCGAAATGAGCAGTTCTTC. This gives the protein CASSLALRNEQFF. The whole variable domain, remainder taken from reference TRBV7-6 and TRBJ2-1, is GAGVSQSPRYKVTKRGQDVALRCDPISGHVSLYWYRQALGQGPEFLTYFNYEAQQDKSGLPNDRFSAERPEGSISTLTIQRTEQRDSAMYRCASSLALRNEQFFGPGTRLTVL.

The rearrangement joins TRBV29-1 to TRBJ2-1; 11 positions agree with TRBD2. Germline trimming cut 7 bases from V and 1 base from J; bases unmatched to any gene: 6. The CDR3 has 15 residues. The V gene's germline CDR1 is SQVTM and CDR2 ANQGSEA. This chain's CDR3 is CSGNVAGGSYNEQFF. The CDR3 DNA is TGCAGCGGGAACGTAGCGGGAGGGTCCTACAATGAGCAGTTCTTC.

The CDR3 region has the DNA TGTGCCAGCAGTTCGTCAACTAATGAAAAACTGTTTTTT. The encoded protein is CASSSSTNEKLFF. V gene TRBV27 combines with J gene TRBJ1-4; D call uncertain. The CDR3 extends over 13 amino acids. The germline V and J ends were trimmed by 4 bases and 0 bases, with 3 bases remaining between them. Looked up from germline, CDR1 is MNHEY and CDR2 is SMNVEV (reference sequence). The entire variable domain, with the rest obtained from reference TRBV27 and TRBJ1-4, is as follows: EAQVTQNPRYLITVTGKKLTVTCSQNMNHEYMSWYRQDPGLGLRQIYYSMNVEVTDKGDVPEGYKVSRKEKRNFPLILESPSPNQTSLYFCASSSSTNEKLFFGSGTQLSVL.

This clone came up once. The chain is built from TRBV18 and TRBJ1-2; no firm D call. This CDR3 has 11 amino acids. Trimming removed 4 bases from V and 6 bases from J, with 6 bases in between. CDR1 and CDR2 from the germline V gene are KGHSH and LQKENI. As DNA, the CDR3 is TGTGCCAGCTCACAGGGCGATGGCTACACCTTC. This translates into CASSQGDGYTF.

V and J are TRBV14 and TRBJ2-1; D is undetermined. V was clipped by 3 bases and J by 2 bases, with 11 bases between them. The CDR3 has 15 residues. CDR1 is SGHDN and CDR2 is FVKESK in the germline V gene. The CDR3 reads CASSQENPTYNEQFF. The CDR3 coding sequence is TGTGCCAGCAGCCAGGAAAACCCTACCTACAATGAGCAGTTCTTC.

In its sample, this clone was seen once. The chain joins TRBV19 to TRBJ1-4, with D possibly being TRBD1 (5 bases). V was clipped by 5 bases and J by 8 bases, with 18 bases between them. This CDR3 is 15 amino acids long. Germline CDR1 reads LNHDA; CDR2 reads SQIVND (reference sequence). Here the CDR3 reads CASSPLGQGGEKLFF. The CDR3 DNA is TGTGCCAGTAGTCCACTTGGGCAGGGAGGCGAAAAACTGTTTTTT.

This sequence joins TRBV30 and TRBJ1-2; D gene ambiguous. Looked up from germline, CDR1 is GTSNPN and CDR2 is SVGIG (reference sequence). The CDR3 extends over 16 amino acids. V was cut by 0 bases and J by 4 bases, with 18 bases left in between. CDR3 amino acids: CAWSVGFSSISYGYTF. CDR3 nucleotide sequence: TGTGCCTGGAGTGTAGGGTTTAGCAGTATAAGCTATGGCTACACCTTC.

In nucleotides, the CDR3 is TGCGCCAGCGTTTCACGTTTCTATGGCTACACCTTC. Amino acids: CASVSRFYGYTF. The genes are TRBV10-2 and TRBJ1-2; D call uncertain. Trimming left V 8 bases short and J 4 bases short, with 11 bases between. From germline, CDR1 is WSHSY and CDR2 SAAADI. The CDR3 extends over 12 amino acids.